These T cell receptor beta chains were read from a single sample in a study of T cell responses to AZD1222 COVID-19 vaccine. Profiling relied on immunoSEQ multiplex PCR, and the TCRdb table lists in-frame clones only, not all of them. This table has some 200,000 clones, more than 85% appearing once. The sequencing here drew on peripheral blood, taken on day 0 of MenACWY control vaccination. Every receptor here comes from an adult in good health. Both conserved end residues are part of each CDR3. The D gene is left open where the match is weak. Clone size appears in some rows only: once, few, many, or a class for an expanded clone.

len | j_gene | abundance | v_gene | d_gene | CDR3nt | CDR3aa
12 | TRBJ1-1 | NA | TRBV6-5 | NA | TGTGCCAGCAGTCGCGGACATTTTGAAGCTTTCTTT | CASSRGHFEAFF
14 | TRBJ1-3 | NA | TRBV2 | NA | TGTGCCAGCACTATTGGGGGCTCTGGAAACACCATATATTTT | CASTIGGSGNTIYF
14 | TRBJ1-2 | NA | TRBV28 | NA | TGTGCCAGCAGTCTAGGGTCGTCTAACTATGGCTACACCTTC | CASSLGSSNYGYTF
13 | TRBJ1-1 | NA | TRBV4-3 | TRBD1 | TGCGCCAGCAGCCGCGTACGGGACAGGGCGGCTTTCTTT | CASSRVRDRAAFF
14 | TRBJ2-1 | NA | TRBV29-1 | TRBD2 | TGCAGCGGACTTACCGGGACTAGCGTCAATGAGCAGTTCTTC | CSGLTGTSVNEQFF
14 | TRBJ1-1 | NA | TRBV19 | NA | TGTGCCAGTAGACCACGGGGGGGAGGGACTGAAGCTTTCTTT | CASRPRGGGTEAFF
13 | TRBJ1-6 | NA | TRBV3-1/TRBV3-2 | NA | TGTGCCAGCAGCCCCCAGGAGGATTCACCCCTCCACTTT | CASSPQEDSPLHF
13 | TRBJ2-7 | NA | TRBV2 | TRBD2 | TGTGCCAGCAGTGAGACTAGCCCGAGAGAGCAGTACTTC | CASSETSPREQYF
11 | TRBJ1-6 | once | TRBV5-8 | NA | TGTGCCAGCAGTACCCAGGGGCCCCTCCACTTT | CASSTQGPLHF
15 | TRBJ1-3 | NA | TRBV4-3 | NA | TGCGCCAGCAGCCAAGGTCCGGGAACTGGAAACACCATATATTTT | CASSQGPGTGNTIYF
12 | TRBJ1-5 | NA | TRBV25-1 | NA | TGTGCCAGCAGTGATGCTGACAAGGCCCAGCATTTT | CASSDADKAQHF
11 | TRBJ2-2 | few | TRBV7-9 | NA | TGTGCCAGCAGCTTATACGGGGAGCTGTTTTTT | CASSLYGELFF
15 | TRBJ1-3 | few | TRBV5-1 | TRBD1 | TGCGCCAGCAGCCGGACAGGCGACTCTGGAAACACCATATATTTT | CASSRTGDSGNTIYF
15 | TRBJ1-3 | NA | TRBV19 | NA | TGTGCCAGTAGCCCTGACCCGTTCTCTGGAAACACCATATATTTT | CASSPDPFSGNTIYF
12 | TRBJ1-2 | NA | TRBV19 | NA | TGTGCCAGTAGTACCACGGAAGGTGGCTACACCTTC | CASSTTEGGYTF
16 | TRBJ1-2 | NA | TRBV18 | NA | TGTGCCAGCTCACCTATACAGGACCCATTAAACTATGGCTACACCTTC | CASSPIQDPLNYGYTF
17 | TRBJ2-1 | NA | TRBV4-1 | NA | TGCGCCAGCAGCCACGAGGGGGTAGCGCGGAGGTACAATGAGCAGTTCTTC | CASSHEGVARRYNEQFF
13 | TRBJ1-3 | NA | TRBV30 | NA | TGTGCCTGGTCGGCGGGCTCTGGAAACACCATATATTTT | CAWSAGSGNTIYF
15 | TRBJ2-7 | few | TRBV14 | TRBD1 | TGTGCCAGCAGCCAAGGCCTACAGGGGGCGAAAGAGCAGTACTTC | CASSQGLQGAKEQYF
16 | TRBJ1-4 | NA | TRBV4-1 | TRBD1 | TGCGCCAGCAGCCAAGAGGGGACAGCCCCTCGTGAAAAACTGTTTTTT | CASSQEGTAPREKLFF
12 | TRBJ1-1 | NA | TRBV30 | NA | TGTGCCTGGGGACGGAAGGACACTGAAGCTTTCTTT | CAWGRKDTEAFF
15 | TRBJ1-2 | NA | TRBV5-1 | NA | TGCGCCAGCAGCTTGGAAGGGTTAGCTAACTATGGCTACACCTTC | CASSLEGLANYGYTF
13 | TRBJ1-4 | NA | TRBV4-1 | NA | TGCGCCAGCAGCCGAGGGGTTGGGGAAAAACTGTTTTTT | CASSRGVGEKLFF
16 | TRBJ2-3 | NA | TRBV7-9 | NA | TGTGCCAGCAGCTTATTAGGCCGGGTTGGGACAGATACGCAGTATTTT | CASSLLGRVGTDTQYF
17 | TRBJ1-4 | NA | TRBV3-1/TRBV3-2 | TRBD1 | TGTGCCAGCAGCCAAGTCCCCGGGACAGGGGGCCGGGAAAAACTGTTTTTT | CASSQVPGTGGREKLFF
14 | TRBJ1-6 | NA | TRBV23-1 | TRBD1 | TGCGCCAGCAGCAGAGACAGGGGTAGTTCACCCCTCCACTTT | CASSRDRGSSPLHF
14 | TRBJ1-1 | NA | TRBV11-1 | NA | TGTGCCAGCAGCTTAACCGACCGAGGCACTGAAGCTTTCTTT | CASSLTDRGTEAFF
15 | TRBJ2-7 | once | TRBV7-9 | NA | TGTGCCAGCAGTCGAGGGCGGCTGGGATCCTACGAGCAGTACTTC | CASSRGRLGSYEQYF
13 | TRBJ1-1 | NA | TRBV18 | TRBD1 | TGTGCCAGCTCACGAAACAGGGGCACTGAAGCTTTCTTT | CASSRNRGTEAFF
14 | TRBJ1-1 | NA | TRBV13 | NA | TGTGCCAGCAGCTCCCGGCGGGCGGACACTGAAGCTTTCTTT | CASSSRRADTEAFF
14 | TRBJ1-1 | few | TRBV19 | TRBD1 | TGTGCCAGTAAGGGTTCGGGACAGAGAACTGAAGCTTTCTTT | CASKGSGQRTEAFF
14 | TRBJ1-1 | NA | TRBV3-1/TRBV3-2 | NA | TGTGCCAGCAGCCAAGTCTCGGGGAACACTGAAGCTTTCTTT | CASSQVSGNTEAFF
14 | TRBJ1-2 | NA | TRBV15 | TRBD1 | TGTGCCACCAGCAGAGCGGGACAGGGCTATGGCTACACCTTC | CATSRAGQGYGYTF
15 | TRBJ1-5 | NA | TRBV19 | TRBD1 | TGTGCCAGTAGTTTGGGACAGGGGTGGAATCAGCCCCAGCATTTT | CASSLGQGWNQPQHF
14 | TRBJ1-5 | NA | TRBV5-1 | TRBD1 | TGCGCCAGCAGTCGACAGGGTGGCAATCAGCCCCAGCATTTT | CASSRQGGNQPQHF
12 | TRBJ1-1 | NA | TRBV7-2 | NA | TGTGCCAGCAGCTTACAGGGGATTGAAGCTTTCTTT | CASSLQGIEAFF
13 | TRBJ1-1 | NA | TRBV18 | NA | TGTGCCAGCTCACCACAGGGGAGGACTGAAGCTTTCTTT | CASSPQGRTEAFF
16 | TRBJ1-3 | NA | TRBV28 | NA | TGTGCCAGCAGTCCGCCCGACAGTAGCTCTGGAAACACCATATATTTT | CASSPPDSSSGNTIYF
18 | TRBJ1-3 | NA | TRBV6-1 | NA | TGTGCCAGCAGAGAACGGGACAAACTCCATCCTCCTGGAAACACCATATATTTT | CASRERDKLHPPGNTIYF
13 | TRBJ2-7 | NA | TRBV27 | TRBD2 | TGTGCCAGCAGTTTCGGGAGGGGGAGAGAGCAGTACTTC | CASSFGRGREQYF
14 | TRBJ2-1 | NA | TRBV5-1 | NA | TGCGCCAGCAGTCCGGGATCCTCCTACAATGAGCAGTTCTTC | CASSPGSSYNEQFF
13 | TRBJ1-2 | NA | TRBV18 | TRBD1 | TGTGCCAGCTCTCCGAGGAGGCAGGGGGACTACACCTTC | CASSPRRQGDYTF
16 | TRBJ1-1 | NA | TRBV10-1 | NA | TGCGCCAGCAGTCGAAAGAAGGCAGGGGCTAACACTGAAGCTTTCTTT | CASSRKKAGANTEAFF
13 | TRBJ2-7 | NA | TRBV29-1 | NA | TGCAGCGTTGCCAGGGGGGCCGTTTACGAGCAGTACTTC | CSVARGAVYEQYF
13 | TRBJ1-2 | few | TRBV18 | NA | TGTGCCAGCTCCCCCACGGGGTCAAATGGCTACACCTTC | CASSPTGSNGYTF
15 | TRBJ2-7 | NA | TRBV15 | TRBD1 | TGTGCCACCAGCAGAGGGGACAGGGGCTCCTACGAGCAGTACTTC | CATSRGDRGSYEQYF
16 | TRBJ2-2 | NA | TRBV6-4 | TRBD2 | TGTGCCAGCAGTGCTATAGGACTAGATTTCAGCGGGGAGCTGTTTTTT | CASSAIGLDFSGELFF